Below are 20 T cell receptor beta chains sequenced from a single sample in a study of blood T cell repertoires in COVID-19. TCRdb's copy holds only in-frame clones and misses some; the assay was immunoSEQ multiplex PCR. Of more than 200,000 clones listed, 86% are singletons. Sequenced material: peripheral blood. The source is a man younger than 45 with active or convalescent COVID-19.

V is TRBV12-5 and J is TRBJ2-1, with unresolved D. V lost 1 base and J lost 6, with 7 bases in between. Germline V gives CDR1 LGHNT, CDR2 FRNRAP. The CDR3 runs 13 residues. In nucleotides, the CDR3 is TGTGCTAGTGGTTTGGACAGAACCAATGAGCAGTTCTTC. It codes for CASGLDRTNEQFF. Full variable domain (missing parts from reference TRBV12-5 and TRBJ2-1): DARVTQTPRHKVTEMGQEVTMRCQPILGHNTVFWYRQTMMQGLELLAYFRNRAPLDDSGMPKDRFSAEMPDATLATLKIQPSEPRDSAVYFCASGLDRTNEQFFGPGTRLTVL.

The J gene is TRBJ1-6, the V gene TRBV6-6; D ambiguous. The CDR3 has 13 amino acids. Germline loops: CDR1 MNHNY, CDR2 SVGAGI (reference sequence). V was clipped by 0 bases and J by 10 bases, with 7 bases between them. The CDR3 DNA reads as TGTGCCAGCAGTTACTCGGCCAAATCACCCCTCCACTTT. Protein: CASSYSAKSPLHF.

This clone appeared once. This sequence joins TRBV7-9 and TRBJ1-4; D gene uncertain. The CDR3 spans 15 residues. Trimming shortened V by 2 bases and J by 0 bases, and 7 bases separated the two germline ends. Per the germline V gene, CDR1 is SEHNR and CDR2 is FQNEAQ (reference sequence). CDR3 nucleotides: TGTGCCAGCAGCTTAAGCCCGTCAACTAATGAAAAACTGTTTTTT. This codes for CASSLSPSTNEKLFF.

The chain recombines TRBV2 with TRBJ1-4; perhaps TRBD1 as D (5 bases). The CDR3 spans 13 residues. Trimming stripped 6 bases from V and 8 bases from J, with 13 bases between. Germline CDR1 SNHLY, CDR2 FYNNEI. CDR3: CASSAGPGEKLFF. The CDR3, as DNA: TGTGCCAGCAGCGCGGGGCCGGGCGAAAAACTGTTTTTT.

This chain links TRBV19 with TRBJ1-1; tentatively, D is TRBD1 (6 bases). Germline CDR1 is LNHDA and CDR2 is SQIVND (reference sequence). The CDR3 has 14 amino acids. The V end was cut by 5 bases, the J end by 3 bases, with 13 bases between. CDR3 region: CASSLQTGHTEAFF. CDR3 nucleotides: TGTGCCAGTAGTCTCCAGACAGGCCACACTGAAGCTTTCTTT. Drawing the rest from reference TRBV19 and TRBJ1-1, the complete variable domain is DGGITQSPKYLFRKEGQNVTLSCEQNLNHDAMYWYRQDPGQGLRLIYYSQIVNDFQKGDIAEGYSVSREKKESFPLTVTSAQKNPTAFYLCASSLQTGHTEAFFGQGTRLTVV.

J is TRBJ1-1 and V is TRBV5-4; 10 bases fit TRBD1. Germline V gene data show CDR1 as SGHNT and CDR2 as YYREEE (reference sequence). The CDR3 consists of 13 residues. V lost 4 bases and J lost 8; bases outside the gene matches: 5. CDR3 region: CASSPGQGYEAFF. As DNA, the CDR3 is TGTGCCAGCAGCCCGGGACAGGGGTACGAAGCTTTCTTT.

The rearrangement joins TRBV5-1 to TRBJ1-4, with TRBD1 identical over 8 bases. The junction had 6 bases not matched to a gene; V was cut back by 3 bases and J by 8 bases. From germline, CDR1 is SGHRS and CDR2 YFSETQ. This CDR3 contains 14 residues. Written as DNA, the CDR3 is TGCGCCAGCAGCTGGACAGGGAGGAACGAAAAACTGTTTTTT. Its translation: CASSWTGRNEKLFF.

The gene calls are TRBV4-3 and TRBJ2-1; 8 nucleotides agree with TRBD1. Germline V gene data show CDR1 as LGHNA and CDR2 as YSLEER. This CDR3 region has 15 residues. Germline trimming cut 4 bases from V and 2 bases from J; bases unmatched to any gene: 4. The CDR3 DNA reads as TGCGCCAGCAGCCGAGACAGGGGTCCCTACAATGAGCAGTTCTTC. Residues: CASSRDRGPYNEQFF.

The chain combines TRBV29-1 with TRBJ1-2; D not certain. There are 11 residues in the CDR3. Trimming cost V 3 bases and J 1 base, with 3 bases left between them. Germline CDR1 SQVTM, CDR2 ANQGSEA. CDR3 nucleotide sequence: TGCAGCGTTGAGAGTAACTATGGCTACACCTTC. The encoded protein is CSVESNYGYTF.

This chain links TRBV7-2 with TRBJ2-1; TRBD1 is a possible D gene (5 bases). Germline values: CDR1 SGHTA, CDR2 FQGNSA. With 3 bases removed from V and 4 bases from J, the gap between germline ends came to 13 bases. CDR3 size: 15 residues. CDR3 residues: CASSLAKGSYNEQFF. The CDR3 region has the DNA TGTGCCAGCAGCTTGGCTAAGGGGTCATACAATGAGCAGTTCTTC.

The rearrangement joins TRBV10-2 to TRBJ2-3; 13 bases line up with TRBD2. CDR3 length: 15 amino acids. Per the germline V gene, CDR1 is WSHSY and CDR2 is SAAADI. J lost 3 bases, V lost 5 bases, and 2 bases had no gene match. The CDR3 nucleotides are TGCGCCAGCAGTTGGACTAGCGGGGGTACAGATACGCAGTATTTT. Translating gives CASSWTSGGTDTQYF.

The CDR3 region has the DNA TGTGCCAGCAGAGGTGGACAGGGGGCATACAATGAGCAGTTCTTC. Translating gives CASRGGQGAYNEQFF. The chain links TRBV25-1 to TRBJ2-1, with 11 nucleotides matching TRBD1. The length of the CDR3 is 15 residues. J was trimmed by 4 bases and V by 6 bases; bases with no gene match: 5. The germline V gene has CDR1 MGHDK and CDR2 SYGVNS.

This clone showed up just once. This chain uses TRBV19 with TRBJ1-3; D is unresolved. Per germline, CDR1 LNHDA and CDR2 SQIVND (reference sequence). This CDR3 spans 15 amino acids. The germline V and J ends were trimmed by 5 bases and 2 bases, with 13 bases remaining between them. The CDR3 nucleotides are TGTGCCAGTAGTCTCCAATCGGGGACTGGAAACACCATATATTTT. Protein: CASSLQSGTGNTIYF. The whole variable domain, filled in from reference TRBV19 and TRBJ1-3, reads DGGITQSPKYLFRKEGQNVTLSCEQNLNHDAMYWYRQDPGQGLRLIYYSQIVNDFQKGDIAEGYSVSREKKESFPLTVTSAQKNPTAFYLCASSLQSGTGNTIYFGEGSWLTVV.

The chain links TRBV4-1 to TRBJ1-4, with D uncertain. Deletions cut 0 bases from V and 4 bases from J, with 6 bases between. Germline values: CDR1 MGHRA, CDR2 YSYEKL. This CDR3 contains 14 residues. This CDR3 is CASSQDPSNEKLFF. CDR3 coding DNA: TGCGCCAGCAGCCAAGACCCCAGTAATGAAAAACTGTTTTTT.

V gene TRBV4-3 combines with J gene TRBJ2-1; 7 bases are shared with TRBD2. Germline CDR1 is LGHNA and CDR2 is YSLEER. V was clipped by 0 bases and J by 5 bases; unmatched bases: 7. The CDR3 spans 16 residues. The CDR3 spells CASSQDGASGHNEQFF. For the CDR3, the DNA is TGCGCCAGCAGCCAAGATGGGGCTAGCGGACACAATGAGCAGTTCTTC.

CDR3 protein: CASIRGGSYEQYF. In DNA form, the CDR3 reads TGTGCCAGCATAAGGGGGGGTTCGTACGAGCAGTACTTC. This chain links TRBV6-5 with TRBJ2-7; D possibly corresponds to TRBD2 (7 bases). The CDR3 runs 13 residues. Germline values: CDR1 MNHEY, CDR2 SVGAGI. Trimming shortened V by 7 bases and J by 4 bases, and 14 bases separated the two germline ends.

The chain combines TRBV6-5 with TRBJ1-1; D is ambiguous. The CDR3 has 10 amino acids. Germline CDR1 is MNHEY and CDR2 is SVGAGI. V was clipped by 6 bases and J by 7 bases, with 6 bases between them. Here the CDR3 reads CASREDEAFF. CDR3 coding DNA: TGTGCCAGCAGGGAGGATGAAGCTTTCTTT.

In this sample, this clone turned up once. The rearrangement joins TRBV7-9 to TRBJ1-1; possibly TRBD1 for D (5 bases). V shed 2 bases and J shed 6 bases, with 13 bases lying between them. The CDR3 has 14 amino acids. CDR1 is SEHNR, CDR2 FQNEAQ, per germline (reference sequence). As DNA, the CDR3 is TGTGCCAGCAGCTTATACGGAGACAGCTCTGAAGCTTTCTTT. Amino acid sequence: CASSLYGDSSEAFF.

This chain connects TRBV6-5 to TRBJ1-4; TRBD1 agrees at 7 bases. V was clipped by 4 bases and J by 8 bases; unmatched bases: 10. The CDR3 runs to 15 residues. Per germline, CDR1 MNHEY and CDR2 SVGAGI. In DNA, the CDR3 is TGTGCCAGCAGTTTCAAGACAGGGAATGACGAAAAACTGTTTTTT. Translating it yields CASSFKTGNDEKLFF.

The V and J genes are TRBV7-8 and TRBJ1-6; 7 bases align to TRBD1. V was pared by 2 bases and J by 9 bases, with 4 bases of the junction left unmatched. CDR1 is SGHVS, CDR2 FQNEAQ, per germline. The CDR3 consists of 14 residues. DNA of the CDR3: TGTGCCAGCAGCTTAACCGGGACAGCTTCACCCCTCCACTTT. Amino acids: CASSLTGTASPLHF. Using reference TRBV7-8 and TRBJ1-6 for the parts outside the CDR3, the full variable domain is GAGVSQSPRYKVAKRGQDVALRCDPISGHVSLFWYQQALGQGPEFLTYFQNEAQLDKSGLPSDRFFAERPEGSVSTLKIQRTQQEDSAVYLCASSLTGTASPLHFGNGTRLTVT.